This entry features one TCR beta chain sequence. Its target is unknown. Library preparation for TCR beta used quantitative 5'-RACE with molecular barcodes. TCRdb passed the 5' RACE reads through MiXCR, listing each CDR3 protein once. This table holds approximately 250,000 distinct CDR3 sequences, under 35% found once. The source of the sample is a study of CD8 T cells in ankylosing spondylitis. Overall study findings and caveats: Clones linked to the disease showed a CD8+ phenotype. They occurred at relatively low frequencies in peripheral blood. Ankylosing spondylitis blood appeared to be characterized by a TCR beta motif of eight highly homologous variants. Reported data indicate significant enrichment of disease-linked clones within matched ankylosing spondylitis synovial fluid.

Sample: blood, either unsorted or a sorted T cell fraction (not recorded which). The receptor comes from a male donor with ankylosing spondylitis or in good health (not recorded which).

The CDR3 DNA reads as TGTGCCAGCTCCCCTTCAGGGCCTAGCACAGATACGCAGTATTTT. Protein product: CASSPSGPSTDTQYF. The chain employs TRBV12-3 or TRBV12-4 and TRBJ2-3, with TRBD1 as a possible D gene (5 bases). The CDR3 covers 15 residues. Trimming removed 8 bases from V and 0 bases from J, with 15 bases in between.